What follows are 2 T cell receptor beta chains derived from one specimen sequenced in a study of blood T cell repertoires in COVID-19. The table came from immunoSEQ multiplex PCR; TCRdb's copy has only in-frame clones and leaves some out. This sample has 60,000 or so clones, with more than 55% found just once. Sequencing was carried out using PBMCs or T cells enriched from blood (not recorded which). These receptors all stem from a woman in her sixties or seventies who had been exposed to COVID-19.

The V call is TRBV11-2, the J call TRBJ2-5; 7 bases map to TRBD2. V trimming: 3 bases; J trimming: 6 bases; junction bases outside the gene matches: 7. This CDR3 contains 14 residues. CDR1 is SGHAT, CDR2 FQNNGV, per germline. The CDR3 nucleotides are TGTGCCAGCAGCTTGGGCGGGAGTAGGAAGACCCAGTACTTC. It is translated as CASSLGGSRKTQYF.

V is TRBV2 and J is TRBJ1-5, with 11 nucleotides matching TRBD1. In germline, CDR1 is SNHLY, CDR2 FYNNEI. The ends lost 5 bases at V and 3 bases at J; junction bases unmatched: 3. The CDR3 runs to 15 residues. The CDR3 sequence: CASSWDRGDNQPQHF. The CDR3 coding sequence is TGTGCCAGCAGTTGGGACAGGGGGGACAATCAGCCCCAGCATTTT.